This T cell receptor (beta chain) came from a study of blood T cells in healthy people across ages. A second PCR of 7 to 11 cycles used a sample-barcoded 5' primer and a J-beta primer mix. From the 5' RACE reads, TCRdb called clonotypes with MiXCR, one entry per CDR3 protein. The sample includes 650,000 to 950,000 distinct CDR3 sequences, around 42% of them seen just once. This clonotype showed up just a few times. This receptor was identified in a man in his 60s in good health. Material: blood.

The CDR3 reads CASGLQGPGTGELFF. CDR3 nucleotides: TGTGCTAGTGGTTTGCAGGGGCCGGGGACCGGGGAGCTGTTTTTT. The chain has TRBV12-5 and TRBJ2-2, with D possibly being TRBD1 (6 bases). The CDR3 has 15 amino acids. The germline gives CDR1 LGHNT, CDR2 FRNRAP. The V gene lost 2 bases and the J gene lost 5 bases, with 12 bases spanning the gap.